This T cell receptor (beta chain) was obtained from a study of T cell repertoires in cytomegalovirus infection. Concerning this clonotype itself: What it binds is unknown.

One entry per CDR3 protein, called by TCRdb with MiXCR from the reads. Of a few hundred thousand distinct CDR3 sequences listed, almost 30% are singletons. Trimming cost V 5 bases and J 2 bases, with 15 bases left between them. CDR3 length: 15 amino acids. Germline values: CDR1 MNHNY, CDR2 SVGAGI (reference sequence). The chain is built from TRBV6-6 and TRBJ1-1; D unclear. The sequence was obtained from a human donor in good health (CMV status not recorded). Some clones in this sample may be carry-over from other donors' samples. Sequenced here: cultured PBMCs, sampled from culture after CMV antigen stimulation. The CDR3 loop is CASSRVAQQNTEAFF. Written as DNA, the CDR3 is TGTGCCAGCAGTCGAGTGGCACAGCAAAACACTGAAGCTTTCTTT.